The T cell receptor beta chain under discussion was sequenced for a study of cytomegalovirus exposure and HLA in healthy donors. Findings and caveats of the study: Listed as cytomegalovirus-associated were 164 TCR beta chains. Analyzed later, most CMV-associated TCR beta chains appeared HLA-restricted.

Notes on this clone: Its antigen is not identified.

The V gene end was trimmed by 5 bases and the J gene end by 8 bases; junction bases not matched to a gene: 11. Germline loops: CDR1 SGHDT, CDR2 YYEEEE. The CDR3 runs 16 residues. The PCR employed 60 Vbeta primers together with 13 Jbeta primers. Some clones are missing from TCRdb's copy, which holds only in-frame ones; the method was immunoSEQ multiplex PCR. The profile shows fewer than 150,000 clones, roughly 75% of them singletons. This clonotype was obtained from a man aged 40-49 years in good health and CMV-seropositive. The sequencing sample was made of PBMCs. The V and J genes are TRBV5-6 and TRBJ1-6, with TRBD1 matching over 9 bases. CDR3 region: CASSHPAGTGYSPLHF. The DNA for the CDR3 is TGTGCCAGCAGTCACCCCGCCGGGACAGGGTATTCACCCCTCCACTTT. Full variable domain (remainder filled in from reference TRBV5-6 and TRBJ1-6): DAGVTQSPTHLIKTRGQQVTLRCSPKSGHDTVSWYQQALGQGPQFIFQYYEEEERQRGNFPDRFSGHQFPNYSSELNVNALLLGDSALYLCASSHPAGTGYSPLHFGNGTRLTVT.